This passage covers 3 T cell receptor beta chains from one sample sequenced in a study of blood T cell repertoires in COVID-19. Only in-frame clones appear in the TCRdb table, and some are missing; sequencing was by immunoSEQ multiplex PCR. The profile covers fewer than 150,000 clones, with around 87% appearing a single time and approximately 4% taken by the ten largest. Sequencing was done on a sample of peripheral blood. The receptors come from a woman aged 40-49 years with acute or convalescent COVID-19.

This clone was observed a single time. The V and J genes are TRBV7-2 and TRBJ1-3; tentative D call: TRBD1 (6 bases). V was cut by 6 bases and J by 3 bases, with 9 bases left in between. The CDR3 contains 13 residues. CDR1 is SGHTA, CDR2 FQGNSA, per germline. CDR3 residues: CASSGQLGNTIYF. The CDR3 nucleotides are TGTGCCAGCAGTGGACAGCTTGGAAACACCATATATTTT.

This clone has a handful of counts. The chain carries TRBV12-3 or TRBV12-4 and TRBJ2-7; D gene unclear. The V gene lost 4 bases and the J gene lost 4 bases, with 11 bases spanning the gap. CDR3 length: 13 amino acids. This CDR3 is CASSSRPGYEQYF. The CDR3 DNA follows: TGTGCCAGCAGTTCCCGACCGGGTTACGAGCAGTACTTC.

The chain uses TRBV7-3 and TRBJ2-3; 11 bases align to TRBD1. J gave up 5 bases and V 3 bases, and 7 bases lay outside the gene matches. Germline V gene sequence: CDR1 SGHTA, CDR2 FQGTGA. The CDR3 runs to 16 residues. Here the CDR3 DNA reads TGTGCCAGCAGCTTCGGACAGGGGGCGTGGATAGATACGCAGTATTTT. This gives the protein CASSFGQGAWIDTQYF.